A selection of T cell receptor beta chains follows, all from one sample in a study of T cells in Graves' hyperthyroidism and ophthalmopathy. TCRdb re-derived calls from the multiplex PCR reads in MiXCR, one entry per CDR3 protein. The table has about 740,000 distinct CDR3 sequences, 14% seen once. The sample was blood. The origin of the receptors is a woman in her late teens or twenties with Graves' hyperthyroidism. Both conserved end residues are part of each CDR3. Fields, in order: clone size, V gene, D gene, CDR3 length, J gene, CDR3 DNA, CDR3 protein. D genes are given only for firm matches. Part of the rows lack a size; the others show once, few, many or a class for expanded clones.

>many|TRBV12-5|TRBD2|19|TRBJ2-1
TGTGCTAGTGGTTTTGGACCAACGCGAGCGGGAGGGACTTTAGATGAGCAGTTCTTC
CASGFGPTRAGGTLDEQFF
>many|TRBV6-1|TRBD2|18|TRBJ2-7
TGTGCCAGCACTCCCGGACTAGCGGGAGTGGGGTTCCCCTACGAGCAGTACTTC
CASTPGLAGVGFPYEQYF
>few|TRBV20-1|.|12|TRBJ2-7
TGCAGTGCTAGTCTTCAGGGTTACGAGCAGTACTTC
CSASLQGYEQYF
>few|TRBV7-6|.|16|TRBJ2-5
TGTGCCAGCAGCTTAGGCGTCAACCTCATGAGGGAGACCCAGTACTTC
CASSLGVNLMRETQYF
>.|TRBV3-1|.|13|TRBJ1-2
TGTGCCAGCACCAACCGAGGGTTCGGAGGCTACACCTTC
CASTNRGFGGYTF
>many|TRBV13|TRBD2|14|TRBJ2-5
TGTGCCAGCAGCTTACGGCCGGGAGGGAAGACCCAGTACTTC
CASSLRPGGKTQYF
>many|TRBV2|.|12|TRBJ2-7
TGTGCCAGCATTGGACCGACCTACGAGCAGTACTTC
CASIGPTYEQYF
>many|TRBV29-1|TRBD2|14|TRBJ2-2
TGCAGCGTTGAGGCGGGAGGCGACACCGGGGAGCTGTTTTTT
CSVEAGGDTGELFF
>many|TRBV12-3/TRBV12-4|TRBD1|16|TRBJ1-5
TGTGCCAGCAGTTCACAGGGGGCCCTTGGCAATCAGCCCCAGCATTTT
CASSSQGALGNQPQHF
>.|TRBV7-9|.|11|TRBJ1-6
TGTGCCAGCAGCCCCTTCGGCCCCCTCCACTTT
CASSPFGPLHF
>few|TRBV24-1|.|12|TRBJ1-2
TGTGCCACCAGTGACGGACTTAATGGCTACACCTTC
CATSDGLNGYTF
>many|TRBV28|TRBD1|14|TRBJ2-2
TGTGCCAGCAGATCAGGGGGTTTGACCGGGGAGCTGTTTTTT
CASRSGGLTGELFF
>many|TRBV2|.|13|TRBJ2-5
TGTGCCAGCAGTGTGACGCTCCAAGAGACCCAGTACTTC
CASSVTLQETQYF
>few|TRBV7-3|TRBD2|14|TRBJ2-3
TGTGCCAGCAGCTTCTACGGGAGGGGGGATACGCAGTATTTT
CASSFYGRGDTQYF
>.|TRBV3-1|.|15|TRBJ2-7
TGTGCCAGCAGCCAAGAATGGGAGGCCACCTACGAGCAGTACTTC
CASSQEWEATYEQYF
>.|TRBV10-3|.|14|TRBJ2-1
TGTGCCATCAGTGAAAAGTCTGAGTACAATGAGCAGTTCTTC
CAISEKSEYNEQFF
>many|TRBV28|.|16|TRBJ2-5
TGTGCCAGCAGCTTCAACCGGTGGGGGGCCGAAGAGACCCAGTACTTC
CASSFNRWGAEETQYF
>many|TRBV20-1|TRBD2|14|TRBJ2-4
TGCAGTGCTAGGGTAGCGGGAGGAGGAAACATTCAGTACTTC
CSARVAGGGNIQYF
>few|TRBV29-1|.|11|TRBJ1-1
TGCAGCGCGTTGACAGTCACTGAAGCTTTCTTT
CSALTVTEAFF
>.|TRBV14|TRBD1|12|TRBJ2-5
TGTGCCAGCAGCCGATTGGGACAGGGGTTAAACTTC
CASSRLGQGLNF
>many|TRBV11-2|.|20|TRBJ1-4
TGTGCCAGCAGCTTAGAGTCAACCAGGGCGCCCGAAATTACTAATGAAAAACTGTTTTTT
CASSLESTRAPEITNEKLFF
>.|TRBV28|.|15|TRBJ2-5
TGTGCCAGCAGTTTATCGACTAAGCTATCAGAGACCCAGTACTTC
CASSLSTKLSETQYF
>many|TRBV7-2|.|14|TRBJ2-5
TGTGCCAGCAGCCCTGGCAGAGGGGAAGAGACCCAGTACTTC
CASSPGRGEETQYF
>many|TRBV9|TRBD2|16|TRBJ2-1
TGTGCCAGCAGCGGGATTAGCGGGAGTTCCTTCAATGAGCAGTTCTTC
CASSGISGSSFNEQFF
>many|TRBV20-1|TRBD2|14|TRBJ2-5
TGCAGTGCTAGAGGGACTAGCGGGAGTGAGACCCAGTACTTC
CSARGTSGSETQYF
>many|TRBV30|.|12|TRBJ1-2
TGTGCCTGGAGTCGGGACAACTATGGCTACACCTTC
CAWSRDNYGYTF
>few|TRBV6-6|.|18|TRBJ2-3
TGTGCCAGCAGTTACTCCCCGCCAAATCATAGTAGCACAGATACGCAGTATTTT
CASSYSPPNHSSTDTQYF
>few|TRBV12-3/TRBV12-4|TRBD1|16|TRBJ2-5
TGTGCCAGCAGTTTGGGGGGAGGGACAGGGGAAGAGACCCAGTACTTC
CASSLGGGTGEETQYF
>many|TRBV3-1|.|14|TRBJ2-7
TGTGCCAGCAGCCAGCCGGGGGGCCCGTACGAGCAGTACTTC
CASSQPGGPYEQYF
>many|TRBV20-1|.|14|TRBJ2-3
TGCAGTGCTAGGGGGAACAGGGTCACAGATACGCAGTATTTT
CSARGNRVTDTQYF
>few|TRBV7-9|TRBD1|17|TRBJ2-5
TGTGCCAGCAGCTCCCCGCCCCGACAGGGGGCCGATGAGACCCAGTACTTC
CASSSPPRQGADETQYF
>many|TRBV30|.|13|TRBJ2-6
TGTGCCTGGAGGACACATGGGGCCAACGTCCTGACTTTC
CAWRTHGANVLTF
>.|TRBV14|.|15|TRBJ1-4
TGTGCCAGCAGCCGATGGGGTCAGGCTAATGAAAAACTGTTTTTT
CASSRWGQANEKLFF
>many|TRBV28|TRBD1|15|TRBJ2-5
TGTGCCAGCAGCCCAGGACAGGGTGGACAAGAGACCCAGTACTTC
CASSPGQGGQETQYF
>many|TRBV7-9|TRBD2|14|TRBJ2-7
TGTGCCAGCAGCTTGAGCGGGGCGACCTACGAGCAGTACTTC
CASSLSGATYEQYF
>few|TRBV7-6|TRBD1|16|TRBJ2-7
TGTGCCAGCAGCCTCTCACAGGGGGCTAGCGGAGGCGAGCAGTACTTC
CASSLSQGASGGEQYF
>few|TRBV6-1|TRBD1|16|TRBJ1-2
TGTGCCAGCAGTTACAGCGACAGGGTTTTTATCTATGGCTACACCTTC
CASSYSDRVFIYGYTF
>many|TRBV20-1|TRBD2|15|TRBJ2-3
TGCAGTGCCACCGGACTAGCGGGAGCAGGAGATACGCAGTATTTT
CSATGLAGAGDTQYF
>few|TRBV6-1|TRBD2|14|TRBJ2-4
TGTGCCAGCGGCAGGACTAGCGGGGGGCACATTCAGTACTTC
CASGRTSGGHIQYF
>few|TRBV9|.|15|TRBJ2-5
TGTGCCAGCAGCGTAGACGGGACAATCCAAGAGACCCAGTACTTC
CASSVDGTIQETQYF
>.|TRBV24-1|TRBD2|16|TRBJ2-1
TGTGCCACCAGTGATTTCCCTACTAGCGGGTACAATGAGCAGTTCTTC
CATSDFPTSGYNEQFF
>.|TRBV28|TRBD2|16|TRBJ2-4
TGTGCCAGCAGTTTTATGAGGAATAGGGAGGGCAACATTCAGTACTTC
CASSFMRNREGNIQYF
>few|TRBV12-3/TRBV12-4|.|15|TRBJ1-3
TGTGCCAGCAGAGATAGGGGCCTGTGGGGAAACACCATATATTTT
CASRDRGLWGNTIYF
>few|TRBV10-2|.|13|TRBJ2-7
TGCGCCAGCGGGGAAGTGAGCTCCTACGAGCAGTACTTC
CASGEVSSYEQYF
>.|TRBV5-1|TRBD2|15|TRBJ2-1
TGCGCCAGCAGCTCCAGCGGGACTCCAGCAGGAGAGCAGTTCTTC
CASSSSGTPAGEQFF
>many|TRBV20-1|.|15|TRBJ1-5
TGCAGTGCTAGAGAACCCGTAGGTATGTTCCAGCCCCAGCATTTT
CSAREPVGMFQPQHF
>.|TRBV10-3|TRBD2|17|TRBJ2-7
TGTGCCATCAGCCGACTACCTAGCGGGAGTGGCTCCTACGAGCAGTACTTC
CAISRLPSGSGSYEQYF
>many|TRBV11-3|TRBD1|14|TRBJ1-1
TGTGCCAGCAGCTTAAGGGGGCCGAGCACTGAAGCTTTCTTT
CASSLRGPSTEAFF
>.|TRBV19|TRBD2|16|TRBJ2-4
TGTGCCAGTTCCAGCCTAGCGGCCGTAGCCAAAAACATTCAGTACTTC
CASSSLAAVAKNIQYF
>many|TRBV6-2/TRBV6-3|.|16|TRBJ2-1
TGTGCCAGCAGTTACGGGGTGGCGGGTCGGTACAATGAGCAGTTCTTC
CASSYGVAGRYNEQFF
>.|TRBV4-1|.|12|TRBJ2-1
TGCGCCAGCAGCCAGCCGGTTCGTGAGCAGTTCTTC
CASSQPVREQFF
>many|TRBV18|TRBD1|16|TRBJ1-5
TGTGCCAGCTCACCGGACAGGCTATCCGGGGGGCAGCCCCAGCATTTT
CASSPDRLSGGQPQHF
>.|TRBV5-6|TRBD2|14|TRBJ2-7
TGTGCCAGCAGCTTGGGCGGGAGGCACTACGAGCAGTACTTC
CASSLGGRHYEQYF
>.|TRBV7-2|.|14|TRBJ2-1
TGTGCCAGCAGCAAACTCACTGGAAACAGTGAGCAGTTCTTC
CASSKLTGNSEQFF
>.|TRBV6-2/TRBV6-3|.|12|TRBJ2-7
TGTGCCAGCACCCTTGGGCAGTTCGAGCAGTACTTC
CASTLGQFEQYF
>.|TRBV20-1|TRBD2|13|TRBJ2-3
TGCAGTGCTAGGCAGCTAGCGGGAGGGCTTAGGTATTTT
CSARQLAGGLRYF
>many|TRBV30|TRBD2|15|TRBJ2-5
TGTGCCTGGAGTGTTGGTAGCGGGAGACAAGAGACCCAGTACTTC
CAWSVGSGRQETQYF